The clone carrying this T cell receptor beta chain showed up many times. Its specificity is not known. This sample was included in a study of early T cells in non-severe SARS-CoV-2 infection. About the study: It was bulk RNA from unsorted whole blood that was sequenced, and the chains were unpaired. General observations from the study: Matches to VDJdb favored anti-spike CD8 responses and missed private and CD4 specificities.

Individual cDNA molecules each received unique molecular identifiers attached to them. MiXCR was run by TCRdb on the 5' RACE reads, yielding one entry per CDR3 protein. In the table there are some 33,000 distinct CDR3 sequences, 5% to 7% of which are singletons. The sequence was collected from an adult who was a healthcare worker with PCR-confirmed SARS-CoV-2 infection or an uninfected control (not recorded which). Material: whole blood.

The CDR3 loop reads CASGTSLAKNIQYF. The CDR3 DNA follows: TGTGCCAGCGGGACTTCACTAGCCAAAAACATTCAGTACTTC. The chain carries TRBV12-3 or TRBV12-4 and TRBJ2-4; maybe TRBD2 (6 bases). Deletions cut 8 bases from V and 0 bases from J, with 11 bases between. The CDR3 consists of 14 residues.